These 27 T cell receptor beta chains originate from one sample sequenced in a study of shared T cell receptors in the human thymus. Clones were sequenced by immunoSEQ multiplex PCR, and TCRdb holds only the in-frame ones, with some missing. This table holds hundreds of thousands of clones, 70% to 90% found once. This sample was shared with a second study, whose subject was human thymus T cells.

Sequencing used thymocytes. Receptors originate from a boy less than two years old with a congenital heart defect.

V and J are TRBV6-1 and TRBJ2-1; TRBD1 matches 10 bases. V shed 0 bases and J 3 bases; nucleotides not matched to a gene: 8. Germline V gene sequence: CDR1 MNHNS, CDR2 SASEGT. The CDR3 runs to 18 residues. The CDR3 DNA reads TGTGCCAGCAGTGAAGCGCAGACGGGACAGGGGATCTACAATGAGCAGTTCTTC. Translating it yields CASSEAQTGQGIYNEQFF.

The rearrangement uses TRBV28 and TRBJ2-7; tentative D call: TRBD2 (5 bases). Trimming removed 1 base at V and 6 bases at J, with 16 bases between. The CDR3 totals 15 residues. Germline CDR1 is MDHEN and CDR2 is SYDVKM. Here the CDR3 reads CASSLSMVSRVEQYF. CDR3 nucleotide sequence: TGTGCCAGCAGTTTATCGATGGTTTCGAGGGTCGAGCAGTACTTC.

The chain recombines TRBV28 with TRBJ1-5; maybe TRBD1 (5 bases). Per the germline V gene, CDR1 is MDHEN and CDR2 is SYDVKM. CDR3 length equals 17 residues. V was pared by 3 bases and J by 0 bases, with 15 bases between. As DNA, the CDR3 is TGTGCCAGCAGTTTCGGGGGATCACTTTATAGCAATCAGCCCCAGCATTTT. It is translated as CASSFGGSLYSNQPQHF. The full variable domain, rest sourced from reference TRBV28 and TRBJ1-5, is DVKVTQSSRYLVKRTGEKVFLECVQDMDHENMFWYRQDPGLGLRLIYFSYDVKMKEKGDIPEGYSVSREKKERFSLILESASTNQTSMYLCASSFGGSLYSNQPQHFGDGTRLSIL.

The rearrangement links TRBV5-5 to TRBJ2-5, with D possibly TRBD1 on 7 matching bases. This CDR3 comprises 11 residues. The germline V gene has CDR1 SGHKS and CDR2 YYEKEE (reference sequence). CDR3 protein: CAGGGEETQYF. CDR3 in DNA: TGTGCAGGAGGGGGCGAAGAGACCCAGTACTTC. The variable domain in full, with the rest retrieved from reference TRBV5-5 and TRBJ2-5, is DAGVTQSPTHLIKTRGQQVTLRCSPISGHKSVSWYQQVLGQGPQFIFQYYEKEERGRGNFPDRFSARQFPNYSSELNVNALLLGDSALYLCAGGGEETQYFGPGTRLLVL.

V usage is TRBV6-6 and J usage is TRBJ1-1; D gene unclear. Germline-derived CDR1 and CDR2 are MNHNY and SVGAGI (reference sequence). The CDR3 extends over 16 amino acids. Trimming left V 2 bases short and J 1 base short, with 14 bases between. The CDR3 loop is CASSYNTEGPNTEAFF. As DNA, the CDR3 is TGTGCCAGCAGTTACAACACAGAGGGTCCGAACACTGAAGCTTTCTTT.

The chain couples TRBV6-6 to TRBJ2-4; TRBD2 matches at 7 bases. The CDR3 consists of 14 residues. Germline-derived CDR1 and CDR2 are MNHNY and SVGAGI (reference sequence). With 6 bases clipped from V and 3 bases from J, the junction kept 5 bases outside the gene matches. CDR3 loop: CASSKREDKNIQYF. In nucleotides, the CDR3 is TGTGCCAGCAGCAAGCGGGAAGACAAAAACATTCAGTACTTC.

V gene TRBV9 combines with J gene TRBJ1-1; D is unresolved. Germline CDR1 SGDLS, CDR2 YYNGEE. V lost 0 bases, J lost 1 base, and 10 bases lay in between. The CDR3 runs to 15 residues. CDR3 in DNA: TGTGCCAGCAGCGTAGGAGGGTTTGGGAACACTGAAGCTTTCTTT. Translation: CASSVGGFGNTEAFF.

This chain joins TRBV14 and TRBJ2-2; a weak D match, TRBD1 (6 bases). The CDR3 is 18 residues long. The V end was cut by 0 bases, the J end by 0 bases, with 14 bases between. The germline gives CDR1 SGHDN, CDR2 FVKESK. This chain's CDR3 is CASSQDQSTGSNTGELFF. DNA of the CDR3: TGTGCCAGCAGCCAAGATCAATCAACAGGGTCGAACACCGGGGAGCTGTTTTTT.

This clone appeared a single time. The chain combines TRBV27 with TRBJ2-2; 9 nucleotides agree with TRBD1. From germline, CDR1 is MNHEY and CDR2 SMNVEV (reference sequence). V lost 7 bases, J lost 4 bases, and 4 bases stayed unmatched. The CDR3 loop spans 14 amino acids. The CDR3 coding sequence is TGTGCCAGCAACGGACAGGGGACCACCGGGGAGCTGTTTTTT. Its translation: CASNGQGTTGELFF.

The CDR3 protein is CAWTLGTDLTDTQYF. The CDR3 DNA is TGTGCCTGGACCCTCGGGACTGACCTCACAGATACGCAGTATTTT. V is TRBV30 and J is TRBJ2-3; a possible D gene is TRBD2 (6 bases). V lost 4 bases and J 2 bases, leaving 16 bases between the germline ends. In germline, CDR1 is GTSNPN, CDR2 SVGIG (reference sequence). CDR3 length equals 15 residues. Looking up the rest from reference TRBV30 and TRBJ2-3 gives the full variable domain: SQTIHQWPATLVQPVGSPLSLECTVEGTSNPNLYWYRQAAGRGLQLLFYSVGIGQISSEVPQNLSASRPQDRQFILSSKKLLLSDSGFYLCAWTLGTDLTDTQYFGPGTRLTVL.

V is TRBV2 and J is TRBJ1-2; TRBD1 might be the D (6 bases). V was cut by 5 bases and J by 7 bases, with 17 bases left in between. The CDR3 covers 14 residues. From germline, CDR1 is SNHLY and CDR2 FYNNEI. This CDR3 reads CASSTRTARGGYTF. CDR3 nucleotide sequence: TGTGCCAGCAGTACCCGGACAGCCAGAGGTGGCTACACCTTC.

This chain connects TRBV7-6 to TRBJ2-1, with TRBD2 identical over 12 bases. CDR1 and CDR2 from the germline V gene are SGHVS and FNYEAQ. The CDR3 spans 12 residues. V dropped 5 bases and J dropped 15; count of bases not matched to a gene: 5. As DNA, the CDR3 is TGTGCCAGCAGCCCTAGCGGGGGGGTCCCGTTCTTC. Encoded protein: CASSPSGGVPFF.

V usage is TRBV13 and J usage is TRBJ2-2, with 7 bases identical to TRBD2. Per germline, CDR1 PRHDT and CDR2 FYEKMQ (reference sequence). V gave up 5 bases and J gave up 2 bases; unmatched junction bases: 8. This CDR3 has 16 amino acids. This CDR3 reads CASSRAGTKNTGELFF. In nucleotides, the CDR3 is TGTGCCAGCAGCCGAGCCGGGACTAAAAACACCGGGGAGCTGTTTTTT.

The chain links TRBV6-5 to TRBJ2-3; possible D gene TRBD2, 5 bases. V was shortened by 0 bases and J by 5 bases, with 12 bases between the two germline ends. Germline V gives CDR1 MNHEY, CDR2 SVGAGI. This CDR3 spans 15 amino acids. The DNA for the CDR3 is TGTGCCAGCAGTTACTCGAGAGAGGGCCTAGATACGCAGTATTTT. It encodes CASSYSREGLDTQYF.

This clone was counted a few times. The chain combines TRBV4-1 with TRBJ2-7; 9 bases are shared with TRBD1. Germline lookup yields CDR1 MGHRA and CDR2 YSYEKL. V lost 6 bases and J lost 4; bases outside the gene matches: 19. This CDR3 is 18 amino acids long. CDR3 bases: TGCGCCAGCAGTGACCCCTGGGGACAGGGAACCATAGGATACGAGCAGTACTTC. Its translation: CASSDPWGQGTIGYEQYF.

V usage is TRBV4-1 and J usage is TRBJ2-7; 9 bases line up with TRBD1. From germline, CDR1 is MGHRA and CDR2 YSYEKL. After removal of 0 bases from V and 8 bases from J, the junction contained 14 bases not matched to a gene. There are 17 residues in the CDR3. The CDR3 loop reads CASSQDPRDRATLKQYF. For the CDR3, the DNA is TGCGCCAGCAGCCAAGACCCCCGGGACAGGGCCACATTGAAGCAGTACTTC.

The chain employs TRBV11-3 and TRBJ2-5, with unresolved D. The V gene lost 0 bases and the J gene lost 4 bases, with 6 bases spanning the gap. This CDR3 is built from 13 residues. Germline V gene data show CDR1 as SGHNT and CDR2 as YENEEA. CDR3 residues: CASSLDPLETQYF. The DNA for the CDR3 is TGTGCCAGCAGCTTAGATCCCCTAGAGACCCAGTACTTC.

The genes are TRBV2 and TRBJ1-5, with D maybe TRBD1 (5 bases). The CDR3 sequence is 15 residues long. The germline CDR1 and CDR2 sequences are SNHLY and FYNNEI. The V end lost 5 bases, the J end lost 0 bases, and 11 bases lay between the germline ends. The CDR3 nucleotides are TGTGCCAGCAGTATGGGGGGGAGTAGCAATCAGCCCCAGCATTTT. The encoded protein is CASSMGGSSNQPQHF.

The J gene is TRBJ1-2, the V gene TRBV9, with D possibly TRBD1 on 5 matching bases. The length of the CDR3 is 15 residues. The V end lost 0 bases, the J end lost 4 bases, and 13 bases lay between the germline ends. Germline CDR1 and CDR2: SGDLS and YYNGEE. The CDR3 DNA is TGTGCCAGCAGCGTAGCTACGGGGGGGAGCTATGGCTACACCTTC. This sequence encodes CASSVATGGSYGYTF.

The V call is TRBV5-4, the J call TRBJ2-5; tentative D call: TRBD2 (6 bases). There are 17 residues in the CDR3. Germline V gene lookup returns CDR1 SGHNT and CDR2 YYREEE (reference sequence). Trimming took 0 bases from V and 1 from J, leaving 16 bases between them. In nucleotides, the CDR3 is TGTGCCAGCAGCTTGGAGGGGAGGCGGCCCCTCCAAGAGACCCAGTACTTC. Translation: CASSLEGRRPLQETQYF.

This clone occurred a few times. The rearrangement joins TRBV28 to TRBJ1-5; D is unresolved. Germline assignment: CDR1 MDHEN and CDR2 SYDVKM. The CDR3 length is 16 residues. Trimming cost V 5 bases and J 2 bases, with 16 bases left between them. The CDR3 loop is CASSGREWGGNQPQHF. CDR3 bases: TGTGCCAGCAGTGGAAGGGAGTGGGGTGGCAATCAGCCCCAGCATTTT.

The chain links TRBV7-2 to TRBJ1-1; D uncertain. Germline CDR1 reads SGHTA; CDR2 reads FQGNSA. The V end was cut by 5 bases, the J end by 1 base, with 17 bases between. This CDR3 spans 16 amino acids. The CDR3 DNA reads as TGTGCCAGCAGCCGAAAACCCGGGGATCCGAACACTGAAGCTTTCTTT. Its protein is CASSRKPGDPNTEAFF.

V is TRBV4-3 and J is TRBJ1-5; 8 nucleotides match TRBD1. V trimming: 0 bases; J trimming: 9 bases; junction bases outside the gene matches: 19. The germline gives CDR1 LGHNA, CDR2 YSLEER. This CDR3 region has 19 residues. The CDR3 loop is CASSQDGGRGRRWPRPQHF. For the CDR3, the DNA is TGCGCCAGCAGCCAAGATGGGGGCAGGGGGCGAAGATGGCCCCGGCCCCAGCATTTT.

The genes are TRBV6-1 and TRBJ2-7, with TRBD2 matching over 7 bases. V lost 2 bases, J lost 3 bases, and 7 bases stayed unmatched. This CDR3 is 15 amino acids long. Germline CDR1 and CDR2: MNHNS and SASEGT. Written as DNA, the CDR3 is TGTGCCAGCAGTGAATGGGGAGGGCCGTACTACGAGCAGTACTTC. Translation gives CASSEWGGPYYEQYF.

The rearrangement joins TRBV14 to TRBJ1-3, with no clear D. This CDR3 spans 16 amino acids. Trimming removed 2 bases at V and 0 bases at J, with 11 bases between. The germline V gene has CDR1 SGHDN and CDR2 FVKESK. CDR3 sequence: CASSQPQVSSGNTIYF. The CDR3 DNA reads as TGTGCCAGCAGCCAACCTCAGGTTTCCTCTGGAAACACCATATATTTT.

The chain joins TRBV5-1 to TRBJ1-4, with unresolved D. Germline CDR1 reads SGHRS; CDR2 reads YFSETQ. The CDR3 is 14 residues long. V was clipped by 6 bases and J by 0 bases, with 9 bases between them. CDR3 nucleotides: TGCGCCAGCACCCCGGGGACAACTAATGAAAAACTGTTTTTT. This encodes CASTPGTTNEKLFF.

V is TRBV19 and J is TRBJ2-1; 7 bases match TRBD1. The CDR3 runs to 12 residues. J gave up 7 bases and V 8 bases, and 5 bases lay outside the gene matches. Germline-derived CDR1 and CDR2 are LNHDA and SQIVND (reference sequence). CDR3 sequence: CASENRGNEQFF. The CDR3 nucleotides are TGTGCCAGTGAGAACAGGGGAAATGAGCAGTTCTTC.